These 27 T cell receptor beta chains share one sample of origin, sequenced in a study of CD8 T cells in Susac syndrome. RNA, at about 0.5 to 1 ug, was reverse transcribed with random hexamers. TCRdb redid the calling of the immunoSEQ multiplex PCR reads with MiXCR, one entry per CDR3 protein. The repertoire holds 65,000 to 90,000 distinct CDR3 sequences, with roughly 94% as singletons. The specimen was CD8+ T cells from PBMCs. These receptors all come from a human donor with multiple sclerosis.

The chain employs TRBV27 and TRBJ1-5; D remains unclear. CDR3 length: 12 amino acids. The V and J ends lost 3 bases and 3 bases respectively, with 3 bases between them. Per the germline V gene, CDR1 is MNHEY and CDR2 is SMNVEV (reference sequence). CDR3 residues: CASSFHNQPQHF. CDR3 DNA: TGTGCCAGCAGTTTCCACAATCAGCCCCAGCATTTT.

J is TRBJ2-3 and V is TRBV7-3; TRBD2 is a possible D gene (5 bases). Germline values: CDR1 SGHTA, CDR2 FQGTGA. The CDR3 covers 14 residues. V lost 5 bases and J 5 bases, leaving 14 bases between the germline ends. CDR3 region: CASSMVVGGDTQYF. For the CDR3, the DNA is TGTGCCAGCAGCATGGTGGTTGGAGGAGATACGCAGTATTTT.

This chain links TRBV12-3 or TRBV12-4 with TRBJ1-5; the D gene is possibly TRBD1 (6 bases). V was trimmed by 2 bases and J by 1 base, leaving 9 bases between them. This CDR3 comprises 15 residues. CDR3 bases: TGTGCCAGCAGTTTAACGGGACAAAGCAATCAGCCCCAGCATTTT. This encodes CASSLTGQSNQPQHF.

The chain combines TRBV30 with TRBJ1-5, with D tentatively TRBD1 (6 bases). This CDR3 has 13 amino acids. Germline CDR1 reads GTSNPN; CDR2 reads SVGIG (reference sequence). V gave up 1 base and J gave up 9 bases, with 13 bases separating them. The CDR3 loop reads CAWSGQDPGPQHF. CDR3 DNA sequence: TGTGCCTGGAGTGGACAGGACCCAGGGCCCCAGCATTTT. The complete variable domain, with remaining parts taken from reference TRBV30 and TRBJ1-5, reads SQTIHQWPATLVQPVGSPLSLECTVEGTSNPNLYWYRQAAGRGLQLLFYSVGIGQISSEVPQNLSASRPQDRQFILSSKKLLLSDSGFYLCAWSGQDPGPQHFGDGTRLSIL.

This chain connects TRBV6-6 to TRBJ2-2, with TRBD2 matching 14 bases. V lost 7 bases to trimming and J lost 8 bases; unmatched junction nucleotides: 9. The CDR3 sequence is 16 residues long. Germline CDR1 reads MNHNY; CDR2 reads SVGAGI (reference sequence). The CDR3 bases are TGTGCCAGCACCCCCGGACTAGCGGGGGGCGGGGGGGAGCTGTTTTTT. Protein product: CASTPGLAGGGGELFF.

This chain joins TRBV7-8 and TRBJ2-7; tentative D call: TRBD1 (6 bases). The CDR3 length is 15 residues. Trimming shortened V by 1 base and J by 0 bases, and 10 bases separated the two germline ends. The germline CDR1 and CDR2 sequences are SGHVS and FQNEAQ. CDR3 amino acids: CASSLEAGDSYEQYF. The CDR3 nucleotides read TGTGCCAGCAGCTTAGAGGCAGGGGACTCCTACGAGCAGTACTTC.

This clonotype was detected only once. The genes are TRBV7-9 and TRBJ1-6; D remains ambiguous. V lost 5 bases and J 10 bases, leaving 15 bases between the germline ends. Per the germline V gene, CDR1 is SEHNR and CDR2 is FQNEAQ (reference sequence). The CDR3 runs 14 residues. This chain's CDR3 is CASSLRPLGSPLHF. In DNA, the CDR3 is TGTGCCAGCAGCCTTCGGCCCTTGGGGTCACCCCTCCACTTT.

In its sample, this clonotype was seen once. The chain has TRBV12-3 or TRBV12-4 and TRBJ2-7, with D perhaps TRBD1 or TRBD2 (5 bases each). The CDR3 spans 15 residues. V dropped 7 bases and J dropped 4 bases, with 20 bases sitting between them. CDR3 in amino acids: CASTQGAGLGYEQYF. CDR3 bases: TGTGCCAGCACCCAAGGGGCGGGTTTGGGGTACGAGCAGTACTTC.

Points on this clonotype: A read error may account for a junction end that differs from germline. This chain uses TRBV4-3 with TRBJ1-6; D possibly corresponds to TRBD1 (6 bases). Germline V lookup: CDR1 LGHNA, CDR2 YSLEER. The CDR3 is made up of 17 amino acids. CDR3 residues: CTSSLIGQSSYNSPLHF. The CDR3 bases are TGCACCAGCAGTCTAATAGGACAGAGCTCCTATAATTCACCCCTCCACTTT.

The rearrangement joins TRBV15 to TRBJ2-5, with 7 positions matching TRBD2. The V segment lost 5 bases and the J segment 5 bases; nucleotides outside the gene matches: 14. CDR3 length: 16 amino acids. Germline V gene lookup returns CDR1 LNHNV and CDR2 YYDKDF (reference sequence). CDR3 nucleotides: TGTGCCACCAGCTCTTGGGGGGGACGAAGAGAGGAGACCCAGTACTTC. It codes for CATSSWGGRREETQYF.

This chain connects TRBV7-9 to TRBJ1-5; D is unclear. V lost 2 bases and J lost 6, with 8 bases in between. From germline, CDR1 is SEHNR and CDR2 FQNEAQ (reference sequence). The CDR3 contains 13 residues. Written as DNA, the CDR3 is TGTGCCAGCAGCTTATCTGATTCTCAGCCCCAGCATTTT. Encoded protein: CASSLSDSQPQHF.

The count of this clonotype is one. This chain uses TRBV3-1 with TRBJ2-2; 13 nucleotides align to TRBD2. The germline V gene encodes CDR1 LGHDT and CDR2 YNNKEL (reference sequence). The CDR3 consists of 17 residues. The ends lost 3 bases at V and 5 bases at J; junction bases unmatched: 6. CDR3 sequence (DNA): TGTGCCAGCAGCCACGGGACTAGCGGGGCTTGGACCGGGGAGCTGTTTTTT. It yields the protein CASSHGTSGAWTGELFF.

This sequence joins TRBV30 and TRBJ2-2, with 9 bases matching TRBD1. The CDR3 loop spans 16 amino acids. Looked up from germline, CDR1 is GTSNPN and CDR2 is SVGIG (reference sequence). The J segment lost 2 bases and the V segment lost 2 bases, leaving 6 bases of the junction unmatched. CDR3 nucleotides: TGTGCCTGGAGTCTAGACAGGGGGTCTAACACCGGGGAGCTGTTTTTT. Translation: CAWSLDRGSNTGELFF.

V and J are TRBV5-4 and TRBJ2-7; 8 bases align to TRBD1. Germline CDR1 and CDR2: SGHNT and YYREEE (reference sequence). CDR3 length equals 14 residues. The junction had 6 bases not matched to a gene; V was cut back by 4 bases and J by 3 bases. This chain's CDR3 is CASSNWDRNYEQYF. As DNA, the CDR3 is TGTGCCAGCAGCAATTGGGACAGGAACTACGAGCAGTACTTC. Using reference TRBV5-4 and TRBJ2-7 for the parts outside the CDR3, the full variable domain is ETGVTQSPTHLIKTRGQQVTLRCSSQSGHNTVSWYQQALGQGPQFIFQYYREEENGRGNFPPRFSGLQFPNYSSELNVNALELDDSALYLCASSNWDRNYEQYFGPGTRLTVT.

This clonotype was detected only once. The rearrangement links TRBV29-1 to TRBJ1-2; TRBD1 is a possible D gene (6 bases). This CDR3 region has 11 residues. V dropped 7 bases and J dropped 3 bases, with 9 bases sitting between them. CDR1 and CDR2 (germline): SQVTM, ANQGSEA. CDR3 coding DNA: TGCAGCGCTTCAGGGGACTATGGCTACACCTTC. Encoded protein: CSASGDYGYTF.

The gene calls are TRBV9 and TRBJ2-1, with 10 bases matching TRBD2. The V segment lost 3 bases and the J segment 6 bases; nucleotides outside the gene matches: 6. The CDR3 runs 15 residues. CDR1 SGDLS and CDR2 YYNGEE come from the germline V gene. The CDR3 sequence is CASSDSGRTVNEQFF. The CDR3 DNA is TGTGCCAGCAGCGATAGCGGGAGGACGGTCAATGAGCAGTTCTTC.

This chain joins TRBV12-5 and TRBJ2-7; 9 nucleotides line up with TRBD2. The V segment lost 4 bases and the J segment 2 bases; nucleotides outside the gene matches: 9. Germline V lookup: CDR1 LGHNT, CDR2 FRNRAP. The CDR3 length is 16 residues. CDR3 bases: TGTGCTAGTGGTTCGGGACTAGCTCCACACCCCTACGAGCAGTACTTC. It is translated as CASGSGLAPHPYEQYF.

As DNA, the CDR3 is TGTGCCAGCAGTTACTGGGACAGACACAATGAGCAGTTCTTC. The encoded protein is CASSYWDRHNEQFF. The chain combines TRBV6-2 or TRBV6-3 with TRBJ2-1, with TRBD1 identical over 7 bases. Trimming at V came to 1 base and at J to 5 bases, leaving 2 bases not matched to a gene. There are 14 residues in the CDR3. The germline V gene encodes CDR1 MNHEY and CDR2 SVGEGT.

CDR3 sequence (DNA): TGCGCCAGCAGCGCCGGACACCGCTACGAGCAGTACTTC. It encodes CASSAGHRYEQYF. V gene TRBV10-1 combines with J gene TRBJ2-7, with D maybe TRBD1 (5 bases). Trimming shortened V by 6 bases and J by 3 bases, and 12 bases separated the two germline ends. Germline CDR1 and CDR2: WNHNN and SYGVQD (reference sequence). CDR3 size: 13 residues.

The rearrangement joins TRBV6-2 or TRBV6-3 to TRBJ2-5, with D possibly TRBD2 on 6 matching bases. The CDR3 spans 14 residues. CDR1 and CDR2 (germline): MNHEY, SVGEGT. The V end was cut by 4 bases, the J end by 5 bases, with 14 bases between. For the CDR3, the DNA is TGTGCCAGCAGTTCGACCCGACTAGGGGAGACCCAGTACTTC. This gives the protein CASSSTRLGETQYF.

The V gene is TRBV3-1, the J gene TRBJ1-2; D remains ambiguous. CDR3 length: 12 amino acids. V gave up 6 bases and J gave up 8 bases, with 13 bases separating them. The V gene's germline CDR1 is LGHDT and CDR2 YNNKEL (reference sequence). This chain's CDR3 is CASSFKEEGYTF. CDR3 sequence (DNA): TGTGCCAGCAGTTTCAAAGAGGAGGGCTACACCTTC.

The sample holds one count of this clonotype. The chain joins TRBV9 to TRBJ2-7; the D gene is possibly TRBD1 (6 bases). Germline assignment: CDR1 SGDLS and CDR2 YYNGEE. CDR3 length: 15 amino acids. V was pared by 4 bases and J by 5 bases, with 19 bases between. The CDR3 nucleotides read TGTGCCAGCAGCCCCCCCCGGACAGCGGATCACGAGCAGTACTTC. Translating it yields CASSPPRTADHEQYF.

In this sample, this clonotype turned up once. The chain links TRBV6-5 to TRBJ2-5, with 7 bases lining up with TRBD2. CDR1 MNHEY and CDR2 SVGAGI come from the germline V gene. The CDR3 is 12 residues long. V trimming: 5 bases; J trimming: 7 bases; junction bases outside the gene matches: 4. CDR3 protein: CASSPRGGTQYF. Here the CDR3 DNA reads TGTGCCAGCAGTCCCCGCGGGGGGACCCAGTACTTC.

The gene calls are TRBV7-9 and TRBJ2-7, with D perhaps matching TRBD1 or TRBD2 (5 bases each). Between the trimmed V and J ends, which lost 8 bases and 4 bases, there was a span of 9 bases. This CDR3 has 11 amino acids. Germline V lookup: CDR1 SEHNR, CDR2 FQNEAQ (reference sequence). The CDR3 DNA reads as TGTGCCAGCGGGACCTATTACGAGCAGTACTTC. Translation: CASGTYYEQYF.

The V and J genes are TRBV20-1 and TRBJ2-7; no definite D call. The V end was cut by 1 base, the J end by 0 bases, with 7 bases between. Germline loops: CDR1 DFQATT, CDR2 SNEGSKA (reference sequence). The length of the CDR3 is 13 residues. The CDR3 protein is CSARGGDSYEQYF. The CDR3 DNA sequence: TGCAGTGCTAGAGGCGGAGACTCCTACGAGCAGTACTTC.

The rearrangement links TRBV29-1 to TRBJ1-1, with no clear D. CDR1 is SQVTM and CDR2 is ANQGSEA in the germline V gene. V lost 5 bases and J lost 3, with 4 bases in between. The CDR3 covers 10 residues. CDR3 in amino acids: CSVQHTEAFF. The CDR3 coding sequence is TGCAGCGTTCAACACACTGAAGCTTTCTTT.

The DNA of the CDR3 is TGCGCCAGCAGTCAGCCTACAGGGTTCGGTTGCTACACCTTC. Translating gives CASSQPTGFGCYTF. The chain has TRBV23-1 and TRBJ1-2; weak D call: TRBD1 (6 bases). TRBV23-1 has ORF status, its function being uncertain. CDR3 length: 14 amino acids. Trimming shortened V by 3 bases and J by 9 bases, and 17 bases separated the two germline ends.